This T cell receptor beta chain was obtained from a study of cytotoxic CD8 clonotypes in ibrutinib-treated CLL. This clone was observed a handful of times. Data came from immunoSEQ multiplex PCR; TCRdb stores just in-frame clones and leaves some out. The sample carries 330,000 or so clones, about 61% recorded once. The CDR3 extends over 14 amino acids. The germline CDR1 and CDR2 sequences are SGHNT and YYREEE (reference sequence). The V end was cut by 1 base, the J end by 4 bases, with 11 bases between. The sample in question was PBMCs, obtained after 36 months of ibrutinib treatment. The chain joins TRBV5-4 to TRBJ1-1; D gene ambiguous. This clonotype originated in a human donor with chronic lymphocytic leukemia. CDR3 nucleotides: TGTGCCAGCAGCTTGTTAGGGTCAAGCACTGAAGCTTTCTTT. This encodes CASSLLGSSTEAFF.